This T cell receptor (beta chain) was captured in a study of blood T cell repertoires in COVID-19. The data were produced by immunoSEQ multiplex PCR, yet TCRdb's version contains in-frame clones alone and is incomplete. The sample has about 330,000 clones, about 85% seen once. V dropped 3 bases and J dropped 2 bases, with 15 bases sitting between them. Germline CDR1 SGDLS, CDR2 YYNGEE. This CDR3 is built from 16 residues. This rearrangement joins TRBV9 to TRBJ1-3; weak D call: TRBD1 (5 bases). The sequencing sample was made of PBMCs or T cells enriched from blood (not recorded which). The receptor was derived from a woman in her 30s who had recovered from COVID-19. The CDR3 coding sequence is TGTGCCAGCAGCGCGGCCGGACATGGTGCTGGAAACACCATATATTTT. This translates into CASSAAGHGAGNTIYF.